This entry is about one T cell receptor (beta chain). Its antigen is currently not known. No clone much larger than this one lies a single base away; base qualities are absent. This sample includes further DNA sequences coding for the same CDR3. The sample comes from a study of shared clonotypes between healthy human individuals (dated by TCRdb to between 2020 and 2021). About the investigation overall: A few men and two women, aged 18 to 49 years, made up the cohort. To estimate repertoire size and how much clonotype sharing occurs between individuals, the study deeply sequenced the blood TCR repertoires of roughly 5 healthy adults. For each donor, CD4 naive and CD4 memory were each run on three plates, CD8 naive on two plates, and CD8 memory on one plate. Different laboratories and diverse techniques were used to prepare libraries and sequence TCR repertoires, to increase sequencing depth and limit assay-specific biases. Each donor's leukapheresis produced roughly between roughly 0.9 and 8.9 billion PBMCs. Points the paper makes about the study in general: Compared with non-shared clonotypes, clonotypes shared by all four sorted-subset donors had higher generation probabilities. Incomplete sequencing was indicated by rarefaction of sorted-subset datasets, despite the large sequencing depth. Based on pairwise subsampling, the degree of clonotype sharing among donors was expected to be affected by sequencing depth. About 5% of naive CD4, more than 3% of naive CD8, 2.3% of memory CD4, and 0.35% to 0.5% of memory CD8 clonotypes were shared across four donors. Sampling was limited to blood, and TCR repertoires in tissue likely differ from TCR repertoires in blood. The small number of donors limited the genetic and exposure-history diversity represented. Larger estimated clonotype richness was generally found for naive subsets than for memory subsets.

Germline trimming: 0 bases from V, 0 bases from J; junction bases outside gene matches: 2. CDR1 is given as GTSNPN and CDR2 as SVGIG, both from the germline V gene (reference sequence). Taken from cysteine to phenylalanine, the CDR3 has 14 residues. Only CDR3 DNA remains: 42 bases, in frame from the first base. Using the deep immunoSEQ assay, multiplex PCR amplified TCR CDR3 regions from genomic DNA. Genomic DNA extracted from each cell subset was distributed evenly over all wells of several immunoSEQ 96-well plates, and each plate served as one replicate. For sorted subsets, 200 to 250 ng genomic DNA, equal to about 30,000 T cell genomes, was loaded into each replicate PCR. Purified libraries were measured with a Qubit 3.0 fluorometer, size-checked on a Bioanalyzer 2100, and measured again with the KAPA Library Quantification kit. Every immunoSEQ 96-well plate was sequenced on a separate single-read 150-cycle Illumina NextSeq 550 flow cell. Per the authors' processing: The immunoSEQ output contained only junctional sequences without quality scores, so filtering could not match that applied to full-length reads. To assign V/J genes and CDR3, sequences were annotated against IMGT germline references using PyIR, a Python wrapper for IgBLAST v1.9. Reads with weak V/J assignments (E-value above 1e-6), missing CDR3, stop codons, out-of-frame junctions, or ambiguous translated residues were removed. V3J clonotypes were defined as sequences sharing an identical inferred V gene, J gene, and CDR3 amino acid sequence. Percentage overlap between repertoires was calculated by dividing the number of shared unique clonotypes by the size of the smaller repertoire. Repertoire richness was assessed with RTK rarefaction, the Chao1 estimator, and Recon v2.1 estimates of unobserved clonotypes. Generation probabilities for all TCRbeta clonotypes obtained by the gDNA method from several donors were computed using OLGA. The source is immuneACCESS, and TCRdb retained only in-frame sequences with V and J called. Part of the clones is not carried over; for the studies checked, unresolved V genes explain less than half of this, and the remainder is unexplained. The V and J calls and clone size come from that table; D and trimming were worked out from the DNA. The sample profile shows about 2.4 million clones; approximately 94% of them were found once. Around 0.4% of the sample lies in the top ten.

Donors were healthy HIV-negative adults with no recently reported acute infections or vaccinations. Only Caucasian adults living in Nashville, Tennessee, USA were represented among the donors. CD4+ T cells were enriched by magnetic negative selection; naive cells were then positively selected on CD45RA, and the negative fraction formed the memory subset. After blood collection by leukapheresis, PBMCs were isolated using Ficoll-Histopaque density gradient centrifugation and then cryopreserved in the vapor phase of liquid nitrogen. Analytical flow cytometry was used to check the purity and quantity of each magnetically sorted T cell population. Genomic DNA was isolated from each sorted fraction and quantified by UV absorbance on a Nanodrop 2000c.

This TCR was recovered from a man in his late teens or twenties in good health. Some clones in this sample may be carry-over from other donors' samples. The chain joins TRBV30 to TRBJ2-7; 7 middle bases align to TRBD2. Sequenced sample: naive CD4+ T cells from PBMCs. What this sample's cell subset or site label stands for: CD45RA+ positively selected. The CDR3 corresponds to CAWSVGGVSYEQYF. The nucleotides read TGTGCCTGGAGTGTGGGGGGGGTCTCCTACGAGCAGTACTTC.